The 28 T cell receptor beta chains in this list originate from one sample, sequenced in a study of somatic mutations in cytotoxic T cells in rheumatoid arthritis. Measured with immunoSEQ multiplex PCR; TCRdb has only the in-frame clones, and not every one. The sample consists of around 29,000 clones, 75% to 85% of them appearing once. The sample was CD8+ T cells sorted from blood. All receptors come from an adult with rheumatoid arthritis.

On this clone itself: Other DNA sequences in the sample encode the same CDR3. The chain couples TRBV19 to TRBJ2-1, with a tentative D call TRBD2 (7 bases). V lost 3 bases to trimming and J lost 3 bases, with 9 bases between them. The CDR3 extends over 14 amino acids. The germline V gene encodes CDR1 LNHDA and CDR2 SQIVND (reference sequence). The CDR3 sequence: CASSMGGLYNEQFF. CDR3 DNA sequence: TGTGCCAGTAGTATGGGGGGGCTCTACAATGAGCAGTTCTTC.

The gene calls are TRBV19 and TRBJ1-5, with 7 bases identical to TRBD1. The CDR3 extends over 18 amino acids. The V gene end was trimmed by 4 bases and the J gene end by 0 bases; junction bases not matched to a gene: 12. Germline CDR1 reads LNHDA; CDR2 reads SQIVND (reference sequence). CDR3 in amino acids: CASSTGTAEPYSNQPQHF. The CDR3 coding sequence is TGTGCCAGTAGTACCGGGACAGCCGAACCCTATAGCAATCAGCCCCAGCATTTT.

The table lists this clone with a few counts. The junction and the germline gene differ at one end; a read error may be behind it. V gene TRBV7-6 combines with J gene TRBJ2-7; 9 nucleotides align to TRBD1. CDR3 length: 15 residues. Germline CDR1 reads SGHVS; CDR2 reads FNYEAQ. CDR3 in DNA: TGTGCCAGCAGCTTAGGGGACAGGGTCTCCGACGAGCAGTACTTC. The encoded protein is CASSLGDRVSDEQYF.

The gene calls are TRBV7-9 and TRBJ1-2, with 10 nucleotides matching TRBD1. V lost 1 base and J lost 4; bases outside the gene matches: 3. This CDR3 is 15 amino acids long. CDR1 and CDR2 (germline): SEHNR, FQNEAQ (reference sequence). The CDR3 DNA is TGTGCCAGCAGCTTAGGGGACAGGGGCGGCTATGGCTACACCTTC. Its protein is CASSLGDRGGYGYTF.

This clone was observed once. The J gene is TRBJ2-1, the V gene TRBV9; 7 bases align to TRBD1. There are 15 residues in the CDR3. J gave up 0 bases and V 7 bases, and 7 bases lay outside the gene matches. CDR1 SGDLS and CDR2 YYNGEE come from the germline V gene. The CDR3 here is CASGTRQGSYNEQFF. CDR3 nucleotides: TGTGCCAGCGGGACCCGACAGGGCTCCTACAATGAGCAGTTCTTC.

V is TRBV9 and J is TRBJ2-7; TRBD2 might be the D (5 bases). The germline V gene encodes CDR1 SGDLS and CDR2 YYNGEE. The CDR3 runs to 14 residues. V was pared by 4 bases and J by 3 bases, with 14 bases between. The CDR3 bases are TGTGCCAGCAGCCCCTTGTCCGGGAACTACGAGCAGTACTTC. Protein: CASSPLSGNYEQYF.

This clone was seen only a few times. V is TRBV5-5 and J is TRBJ1-1; D gene unclear. V lost 3 bases and J 1 base, leaving 7 bases between the germline ends. The V gene's germline CDR1 is SGHKS and CDR2 YYEKEE (reference sequence). This CDR3 has 13 residues. The CDR3 DNA reads TGTGCCAGCAGCTCCGCAGGGAACACTGAAGCTTTCTTT. Translation: CASSSAGNTEAFF.

The chain is built from TRBV25-1 and TRBJ2-7; 8 nucleotides align to TRBD1. The ends lost 3 bases at V and 4 bases at J; junction bases unmatched: 8. The CDR3 is 15 residues long. Germline V gene data show CDR1 as MGHDK and CDR2 as SYGVNS. Here the CDR3 DNA reads TGTGCCAGCAGTGATCCCGGGACAGGTCGGTACGAGCAGTACTTC. This encodes CASSDPGTGRYEQYF.

The chain combines TRBV29-1 with TRBJ1-2; D is unclear. This CDR3 contains 12 residues. Germline CDR1 and CDR2: SQVTM and ANQGSEA. The ends were cut back, 3 bases at V and 10 bases at J, with 15 bases in the middle. The CDR3 is CSVDRAAGVYTF. The CDR3 DNA reads TGCAGCGTTGATAGGGCAGCAGGAGTCTACACCTTC.

V usage is TRBV7-9 and J usage is TRBJ2-1; 9 positions match TRBD2. J lost 6 bases, V lost 7 bases, and 10 bases had no gene match. CDR1 SEHNR and CDR2 FQNEAQ come from the germline V gene (reference sequence). This CDR3 region has 15 residues. CDR3 in amino acids: CASNPGRGGSNEQFF. The CDR3 DNA is TGTGCCAGCAACCCTGGGCGGGGGGGTTCCAATGAGCAGTTCTTC.

V usage is TRBV11-2 and J usage is TRBJ2-1, with 12 nucleotides matching TRBD2. V lost 1 base to trimming and J lost 8 bases; unmatched junction nucleotides: 0. The CDR3 loop spans 14 amino acids. CDR1 and CDR2 (germline): SGHAT, FQNNGV. The CDR3 protein is CASSLGLAGDEQFF. The CDR3 DNA sequence: TGTGCCAGCAGCTTAGGACTAGCGGGAGATGAGCAGTTCTTC.

The chain combines TRBV6-1 with TRBJ2-7; D might be TRBD1 or TRBD2, each matching 5 bases. The germline gives CDR1 MNHNS, CDR2 SASEGT. The CDR3 spans 18 residues. The V gene lost 4 bases and the J gene lost 3 bases, with 25 bases spanning the gap. CDR3 residues: CASSVPGRRAPGFYEQYF. The CDR3 DNA is TGTGCCAGCAGTGTACCGGGACGGAGAGCCCCGGGGTTCTACGAGCAGTACTTC.

For this clone: An end of the junction does not agree with germline; a read error may underlie this. V gene TRBV11-2 combines with J gene TRBJ1-1, with D hard to call. Germline CDR1 reads SGHAT; CDR2 reads FQNNGV. The CDR3 is made up of 15 amino acids. CDR3 residues: CASSLERRVNTEAFF. CDR3 coding DNA: TGTGCCAGCAGCCTAGAGAGAAGGGTAAACACTGAAGCTTTCTTT.

This clone was seen once. The V gene is TRBV11-2, the J gene TRBJ2-7; TRBD1 matches 9 bases. V shed 3 bases, J shed 5 bases, and the junction held 17 bases outside the gene matches. CDR1 is SGHAT, CDR2 FQNNGV, per germline. The CDR3 loop spans 18 amino acids. CDR3 residues: CASSFQPTGTGKVHEQYF. DNA of the CDR3: TGTGCCAGCAGCTTCCAACCCACCGGGACAGGGAAGGTCCACGAGCAGTACTTC.

The chain has TRBV7-6 and TRBJ2-3; TRBD1 matches at 9 bases. The CDR3 has 16 residues. The germline CDR1 and CDR2 sequences are SGHVS and FNYEAQ. V gave up 4 bases and J gave up 1 base; unmatched junction bases: 6. This chain's CDR3 is CASSWNRDRGTDTQYF. CDR3 coding DNA: TGTGCCAGCAGCTGGAACCGGGACAGGGGCACAGATACGCAGTATTTT.

J is TRBJ2-5 and V is TRBV12-5; no definite D call. CDR1 and CDR2 (germline): LGHNT, FRNRAP. The CDR3 contains 14 residues. The V end lost 1 base, the J end lost 5 bases, and 11 bases lay between the germline ends. As DNA, the CDR3 is TGTGCTAGTGGTTTGGGACCCGGGTGGGAGACCCAGTACTTC. Residues: CASGLGPGWETQYF.

The chain has TRBV19 and TRBJ1-5, with D hard to call. V was clipped by 3 bases and J by 7 bases, with 13 bases between them. This CDR3 region has 14 residues. From germline, CDR1 is LNHDA and CDR2 SQIVND (reference sequence). The CDR3 DNA sequence: TGTGCCAGTAGTATTCGAGCGTTGGGCCAGCCCCAGCATTTT. This encodes CASSIRALGQPQHF.

The J gene is TRBJ2-3, the V gene TRBV30; D gene ambiguous. V lost 2 bases and J 3 bases, leaving 12 bases between the germline ends. Germline V lookup: CDR1 GTSNPN, CDR2 SVGIG (reference sequence). The CDR3 runs 14 residues. The CDR3 nucleotides are TGTGCCTGGAGTATTCCGGTGGGGACAGATACGCAGTATTTT. It specifies CAWSIPVGTDTQYF.

The chain uses TRBV5-1 and TRBJ1-3, with 8 bases fitting TRBD1. Germline CDR1 reads SGHRS; CDR2 reads YFSETQ. V lost 4 bases to trimming and J lost 4 bases; unmatched junction nucleotides: 7. There are 15 residues in the CDR3. The CDR3 sequence is CASSPTGASGNTIYF. In DNA, the CDR3 is TGCGCCAGCAGCCCGACAGGGGCGTCGGGAAACACCATATATTTT.

The genes are TRBV4-2 and TRBJ1-2, with D maybe TRBD1 (5 bases). Germline V gene lookup returns CDR1 LGHNA and CDR2 YNFKEQ. The germline V and J ends were trimmed by 0 bases and 2 bases, with 10 bases remaining between them. This CDR3 region has 15 residues. CDR3 sequence reads: CASSQEAWGNYGYTF. In DNA, the CDR3 is TGTGCCAGCAGCCAAGAAGCCTGGGGGAACTATGGCTACACCTTC.

The rearrangement joins TRBV7-2 to TRBJ2-1; D tentatively fits TRBD1 or TRBD2 (5 bases each). The germline V and J ends were trimmed by 3 bases and 10 bases, with 10 bases remaining between them. Germline lookup yields CDR1 SGHTA and CDR2 FQGNSA. The CDR3 sequence is 12 residues long. The CDR3 sequence is CASSFGATEQFF. The CDR3 DNA sequence: TGTGCCAGCAGCTTCGGGGCTACCGAGCAGTTCTTC.

The chain employs TRBV5-6 and TRBJ2-2; 12 nucleotides line up with TRBD2. V was clipped by 4 bases and J by 7 bases; unmatched bases: 5. The CDR3 length is 15 residues. Germline CDR1 SGHDT, CDR2 YYEEEE. CDR3 coding DNA: TGTGCCAGCAGCCCAGGACTAGCGGGAAACGGGGAGCTGTTTTTT. This gives the protein CASSPGLAGNGELFF.

The V and J genes are TRBV5-4 and TRBJ2-7, with 7 bases fitting TRBD2. V shed 10 bases and J 6 bases; nucleotides not matched to a gene: 10. The CDR3 runs 12 residues. Germline V CDR1 and CDR2: SGHNT, YYREEE (reference sequence). The CDR3 spells CAWGGDHPEQYF. The CDR3 coding sequence is TGTGCCTGGGGAGGGGACCATCCCGAGCAGTACTTC.

This chain connects TRBV9 to TRBJ2-4; 8 bases map to TRBD2. Per germline, CDR1 SGDLS and CDR2 YYNGEE. This CDR3 is built from 16 residues. Trimming cost V 0 bases and J 4 bases; bases outside gene matches: 6. As DNA, the CDR3 is TGTGCCAGCAGCGTAGGGAGCGGGAGTGGGAAAAACATTCAGTACTTC. It is translated as CASSVGSGSGKNIQYF. The full variable domain, its missing parts supplied by reference TRBV9 and TRBJ2-4, is DSGVTQTPKHLITATGQRVTLRCSPRSGDLSVYWYQQSLDQGLQFLIQYYNGEERAKGNILERFSAQQFPDLHSELNLSSLELGDSALYFCASSVGSGSGKNIQYFGAGTRLSVL.

This chain connects TRBV7-3 to TRBJ2-3, with D unclear. Trimming shortened V by 5 bases and J by 1 base, and 10 bases separated the two germline ends. Germline CDR1 SGHTA, CDR2 FQGTGA. The CDR3 contains 14 residues. CDR3 nucleotides: TGTGCCAGCAGCCAAGGGCCGGGCACAGATACGCAGTATTTT. Translation: CASSQGPGTDTQYF.

The CDR3 loop is CASSKGGRVTEQFF. The DNA for the CDR3 is TGCGCCAGCAGCAAGGGGGGAAGAGTCACTGAGCAGTTCTTC. The rearrangement joins TRBV5-1 to TRBJ2-1; D is possibly TRBD1 or TRBD2 (6 bases each). Germline V gene lookup returns CDR1 SGHRS and CDR2 YFSETQ. The CDR3 loop spans 14 amino acids. Trimming shortened V by 4 bases and J by 9 bases, and 17 bases separated the two germline ends.

This clone rates as medium-sized. Here the CDR3 reads CAWSETDRDTGELFF. CDR3 DNA: TGTGCCTGGAGTGAAACTGACAGGGACACCGGGGAGCTGTTTTTT. V gene TRBV30 combines with J gene TRBJ2-2; 7 nucleotides line up with TRBD1. The CDR3 has 15 amino acids. V lost 1 base to trimming and J lost 3 bases; unmatched junction nucleotides: 5. CDR1 GTSNPN and CDR2 SVGIG come from the germline V gene (reference sequence).

The chain employs TRBV13 and TRBJ2-7; no firm D call. CDR1 and CDR2 from the germline V gene are PRHDT and FYEKMQ (reference sequence). The ends were cut back, 5 bases at V and 3 bases at J, with 5 bases in the middle. The CDR3 has 11 residues. The CDR3 sequence: CASSLLYEQYF. In nucleotides, the CDR3 is TGTGCCAGCAGCCTCCTCTACGAGCAGTACTTC.